The 5 T cell receptor beta chains presented below share a single source sample, sequenced in a study of blood T cell repertoires in COVID-19. Repertoires were generated with immunoSEQ multiplex PCR, while TCRdb's copy carries only in-frame clones and drops some. The sample shows roughly 230,000 clones, 92% of them seen only once. Sequenced material: peripheral blood. Source of these receptors: a man in his thirties or forties with COVID-19, enrolled during active disease.

V gene TRBV13 combines with J gene TRBJ2-7; D is possibly TRBD2 (6 bases). The germline V gene encodes CDR1 PRHDT and CDR2 FYEKMQ (reference sequence). The CDR3 is 15 residues long. With 5 bases removed from V and 5 bases from J, the gap between germline ends came to 19 bases. The CDR3 nucleotides read TGTGCCAGCAGCAAGATCTATGGGGGGAACGACGAGCAGTACTTC. Protein sequence: CASSKIYGGNDEQYF.

This chain links TRBV4-1 with TRBJ2-7; a possible D gene is TRBD2 (5 bases). The CDR3 length is 15 residues. Trimming removed 0 bases from V and 3 bases from J, with 12 bases in between. Germline CDR1 is MGHRA and CDR2 is YSYEKL. CDR3 bases: TGCGCCAGCAGCCAAGATGCGGCCGGGAACTACGAGCAGTACTTC. Its protein product is CASSQDAAGNYEQYF.

DNA of the CDR3: TGTGCCAGCAGCCAAGAATGGCCGACGGAGGCCGGGGAGCTGTTTTTT. Its protein is CASSQEWPTEAGELFF. The chain employs TRBV4-2 and TRBJ2-2; D possibly corresponds to TRBD2 (5 bases). This CDR3 region has 16 residues. Trimming stripped 0 bases from V and 6 bases from J, with 14 bases between. Germline values: CDR1 LGHNA, CDR2 YNFKEQ.

The rearrangement joins TRBV27 to TRBJ1-5; 7 nucleotides align to TRBD1. The V gene end was trimmed by 6 bases and the J gene end by 4 bases; junction bases not matched to a gene: 9. CDR1 is MNHEY and CDR2 is SMNVEV in the germline V gene (reference sequence). The CDR3 sequence is 15 residues long. CDR3 sequence reads: CASSLVDRENQPQHF. Here the CDR3 DNA reads TGTGCCAGCAGCCTTGTCGACAGGGAGAATCAGCCCCAGCATTTT.

V is TRBV11-1 and J is TRBJ1-4; 7 bases are shared with TRBD1. The J segment lost 0 bases and the V segment lost 4 bases, leaving 2 bases of the junction unmatched. Germline V CDR1 and CDR2: SGHAT, FQDESV (reference sequence). The CDR3 loop spans 15 amino acids. CDR3 residues: CASSSGTATNEKLFF. The DNA for the CDR3 is TGTGCCAGCAGCTCCGGGACAGCAACTAATGAAAAACTGTTTTTT.